This T cell receptor (beta chain) is drawn from a study of regulatory dendritic cells for organ transplantation. Overall study context: Dendritic cell cultures received LPS on day 6. Study-wide points: Memory T cells were less diverse than naive, with memory CD8+ most oligoclonal. Memory CD8+ clonal expansion seemed more limited with regulatory than mature dendritic cells.

This table comes from immunoSEQ multiplex PCR, and its TCRdb copy is limited to in-frame clones, with some not included. The sample contains over 10,000 clones, around two thirds of which appear only once. Trimming took 1 base from V and 7 from J, leaving 14 bases between them. This CDR3 is 14 amino acids long. The germline V gene encodes CDR1 SGHTA and CDR2 FQGNSA. A word on this clone: The antigen remains undetermined.

CFSE-labeled sorted T cells met regulatory or mature dendritic cells for under 6 days. Naive CD45RA+ and memory CD45RO+ CD4+ or CD8+ T cells were FACS-sorted. What was sequenced was naive CD4+ T cells from blood cultured with regulatory dendritic cells. Subset: CD45RA+ naive T cells. This clonotype was obtained from a human donor in good health. The J gene is TRBJ2-7, the V gene TRBV7-2; D is unclear. CDR3 in amino acids: CASSLGIDPGEQYF. DNA of the CDR3: TGTGCCAGCAGCTTAGGTATAGATCCCGGGGAGCAGTACTTC. The full variable domain, in which reference TRBV7-2 and TRBJ2-7 provide the parts outside the CDR3, is GAGVSQSPSNKVTEKGKDVELRCDPISGHTALYWYRQSLGQGLEFLIYFQGNSAPDKSGLPSDRFSAERTGGSVSTLTIQRTQQEDSAVYLCASSLGIDPGEQYFGPGTRLTVT.